This T cell receptor beta chain was retrieved from a study of cytomegalovirus exposure and HLA in healthy donors. About the study: Approximately 81% of some 390 genotyped donors fell in the Caucasian-associated ancestry cluster.

This clone came up once. The target antigen is unknown. Whole-study findings and limits: Donors belonging to an Asian-associated ancestry cluster reportedly showed fewer N-insertions in productive TCRs than the 666-donor mean, according to what a later analysis found.

A multiplex PCR was run with 60 Vbeta primers and 13 Jbeta primers. Using immunoSEQ multiplex PCR, the repertoire was profiled, and TCRdb retains in-frame clones only, with some absent. The sample includes 100,000 to 150,000 clones, about two thirds of them seen just once. CDR3 length equals 16 residues. V lost 1 base, J lost 1 base, and 14 bases lay in between. Looked up from germline, CDR1 is SGHRS and CDR2 is YFSETQ. The chain links TRBV5-1 to TRBJ1-1, with D possibly TRBD1 on 6 matching bases. The material sequenced was PBMCs. The sequence was obtained from a man aged 30-40 years in good health and CMV-seronegative. In DNA, the CDR3 is TGCGCCAGCAGCTTGATCCTACAGGGCGAGAACACTGAAGCTTTCTTT. It specifies CASSLILQGENTEAFF.